The 30 T cell receptor beta chains in this list originate from one sample, sequenced in a study of OX40 agonist ivuxolimab in advanced cancers. Assay: immunoSEQ multiplex PCR; the TCRdb copy retains only in-frame clones and omits some. The sample lists fewer than 85,000 clones, 80% to 90% occurring once. The material was CD4+ or CD8+ T cells sorted from blood, obtained in a trial of the OX40 agonist ivuxolimab. Source of these receptors: an adult with an advanced solid tumor such as melanoma, head and neck, liver or kidney cancer.

This clone was observed a single time. The genes are TRBV11-2 and TRBJ1-1; possible D gene TRBD1, 5 bases. The V end lost 1 base, the J end lost 6 bases, and 18 bases lay between the germline ends. The CDR3 consists of 16 residues. The germline V gene encodes CDR1 SGHAT and CDR2 FQNNGV. CDR3 in amino acids: CASSLVGGESGSEAFF. CDR3 sequence (DNA): TGTGCCAGCAGCTTAGTCGGGGGGGAGTCTGGGTCTGAAGCTTTCTTT.

This chain connects TRBV28 to TRBJ2-2; TRBD1 matches 8 bases. The germline V gene has CDR1 MDHEN and CDR2 SYDVKM. CDR3 length: 17 amino acids. V gave up 8 bases and J gave up 4 bases; unmatched junction bases: 15. The CDR3 here is CASQGASFGLGTGELFF. The CDR3 nucleotides are TGTGCCAGCCAGGGGGCTAGCTTTGGTCTCGGCACCGGGGAGCTGTTTTTT.

The V gene is TRBV15, the J gene TRBJ2-1, with D perhaps assigned TRBD1 or TRBD2 (6 bases each). Per the germline V gene, CDR1 is LNHNV and CDR2 is YYDKDF (reference sequence). The CDR3 has 14 amino acids. Trimming removed 0 bases from V and 9 bases from J, with 12 bases in between. The CDR3: CATSREPGGGEQFF. CDR3 DNA: TGTGCCACCAGCAGAGAGCCCGGGGGCGGTGAGCAGTTCTTC.

V gene TRBV6-1 combines with J gene TRBJ1-2; perhaps TRBD1 as D (6 bases). CDR3 length equals 14 residues. CDR1 MNHNS and CDR2 SASEGT come from the germline V gene. The V end was cut by 1 base, the J end by 2 bases, with 8 bases between. The CDR3 region has the DNA TGTGCCAGCAGTGAAGACAGGGCGAACTATGGCTACACCTTC. Translating gives CASSEDRANYGYTF.

V is TRBV9 and J is TRBJ2-1; tentatively, D is TRBD1 (5 bases). Trimming left V 0 bases short and J 5 bases short, with 9 bases between. CDR1 SGDLS and CDR2 YYNGEE come from the germline V gene. This CDR3 is built from 14 residues. The CDR3 coding sequence is TGTGCCAGCAGCGTAGCAGGGATCAACAATGAGCAGTTCTTC. Protein: CASSVAGINNEQFF.

The chain is built from TRBV27 and TRBJ1-6; D not resolved. This CDR3 comprises 16 residues. Trimming removed 0 bases from V and 0 bases from J, with 6 bases in between. Germline-derived CDR1 and CDR2 are MNHEY and SMNVEV (reference sequence). The CDR3 reads CASSLSGSSYNSPLHF. CDR3 DNA: TGTGCCAGCAGTTTATCAGGAAGCTCCTATAATTCACCCCTCCACTTT.

The chain recombines TRBV2 with TRBJ2-3; TRBD2 aligns across 9 bases. CDR1 SNHLY and CDR2 FYNNEI come from the germline V gene. The CDR3 has 13 residues. With V trimmed by 9 bases and J by 4 bases, 5 bases remained unmatched. The CDR3 protein is CASRTSASDTQYF. The CDR3 region has the DNA TGTGCCAGTAGGACTAGCGCGTCAGATACGCAGTATTTT.

The rearrangement joins TRBV10-3 to TRBJ2-3; a weak D match, TRBD2 (5 bases). The V and J ends lost 11 bases and 1 base respectively, with 13 bases between them. The length of the CDR3 is 13 residues. Germline V gene data show CDR1 as ENHRY and CDR2 as SYGVKD. CDR3 in amino acids: CASSGLRTDTQYF. The CDR3 nucleotides read TGTGCCTCATCAGGACTTCGCACAGATACGCAGTATTTT.

The genes are TRBV5-1 and TRBJ2-7, with D unclear. Germline lookup yields CDR1 SGHRS and CDR2 YFSETQ. This CDR3 is built from 13 residues. The V end was cut by 2 bases, the J end by 3 bases, with 9 bases between. CDR3 sequence reads: CASSFSGNYEQYF. Here the CDR3 DNA reads TGCGCCAGCAGCTTTTCAGGAAACTACGAGCAGTACTTC.

This clone has a single count. The chain combines TRBV28 with TRBJ2-1, with 9 bases aligning to TRBD1. Germline lookup yields CDR1 MDHEN and CDR2 SYDVKM. The length of the CDR3 is 16 residues. V dropped 1 base and J dropped 6; count of bases not matched to a gene: 7. The CDR3 nucleotides are TGTGCCAGCAGTTTATTCCAGGGACAGGGATTCAATGAGCAGTTCTTC. The encoded protein is CASSLFQGQGFNEQFF.

The V call is TRBV30, the J call TRBJ1-2; TRBD1 matches at 9 bases. This CDR3 region has 16 residues. The germline V gene has CDR1 GTSNPN and CDR2 SVGIG (reference sequence). With V trimmed by 0 bases and J by 1 base, 6 bases remained unmatched. Here the CDR3 reads CAWSVRGQGHNYGYTF. CDR3 bases: TGTGCCTGGAGTGTACGGGGACAGGGTCATAACTATGGCTACACCTTC.

The chain recombines TRBV6-5 with TRBJ1-1; D uncertain. The CDR3 consists of 12 residues. From germline, CDR1 is MNHEY and CDR2 SVGAGI. V lost 6 bases, J lost 1 base, and 6 bases lay in between. The CDR3 loop is CASRDPNTEAFF. The CDR3 nucleotides read TGTGCCAGCAGGGATCCGAACACTGAAGCTTTCTTT.

The chain combines TRBV2 with TRBJ2-4, with D unresolved. The V end was cut by 4 bases, the J end by 0 bases, with 10 bases between. Germline loops: CDR1 SNHLY, CDR2 FYNNEI. The CDR3 is 15 residues long. This CDR3 reads CASSGEQLAKNIQYF. CDR3 bases: TGTGCCAGCAGTGGGGAACAGCTAGCCAAAAACATTCAGTACTTC.

The chain recombines TRBV28 with TRBJ2-1; 7 bases are shared with TRBD2. J was trimmed by 9 bases and V by 4 bases; bases with no gene match: 15. The length of the CDR3 is 16 residues. From germline, CDR1 is MDHEN and CDR2 SYDVKM. CDR3 sequence: CASSSSSRGGLSEQFF. The CDR3 DNA follows: TGTGCCAGCAGTTCCAGCTCCCGGGGAGGGTTGTCTGAGCAGTTCTTC.

V usage is TRBV23-1 and J usage is TRBJ2-7, with D unresolved. TRBV23-1 carries the ORF label, with uncertain function. V gave up 0 bases and J gave up 1 base, with 13 bases separating them. The CDR3 has 16 residues. In DNA, the CDR3 is TGCGCCAGCAGTCAATCTTGGCCACCCCGATCCTACGAGCAGTACTTC. Its translation is CASSQSWPPRSYEQYF.

This clone was picked up one time. V usage is TRBV19 and J usage is TRBJ1-2, with TRBD1 identical over 9 bases. The CDR3 is made up of 13 amino acids. Germline lookup yields CDR1 LNHDA and CDR2 SQIVND (reference sequence). V shed 10 bases, J shed 9 bases, and the junction held 12 bases outside the gene matches. The CDR3 nucleotides are TGTGCCACCTCGGAGACAGGGGGGGTTCGCTACACCTTC. Encoded protein: CATSETGGVRYTF.

This clone was seen only once. This sequence joins TRBV19 and TRBJ1-5; no reliable D call. The CDR3 extends over 13 amino acids. The V gene's germline CDR1 is LNHDA and CDR2 SQIVND (reference sequence). The germline V and J ends were trimmed by 7 bases and 5 bases, with 12 bases remaining between them. CDR3 protein: CASTPSRDQPQHF. The CDR3 DNA sequence: TGTGCCAGTACCCCCTCACGGGATCAGCCCCAGCATTTT.

The chain links TRBV18 to TRBJ1-5; no clear D. The length of the CDR3 is 14 residues. Germline V gene lookup returns CDR1 KGHSH and CDR2 LQKENI. V was shortened by 1 base and J by 2 bases, with 6 bases between the two germline ends. CDR3 protein: CASSPRQGNQPQHF. CDR3 nucleotide sequence: TGTGCCAGCTCACCACGCCAGGGCAATCAGCCCCAGCATTTT.

This clone was counted only a few times. The chain employs TRBV19 and TRBJ1-3; the D is unclear. CDR1 and CDR2 (germline): LNHDA, SQIVND (reference sequence). With 4 bases removed from V and 3 bases from J, the gap between germline ends came to 13 bases. The CDR3 covers 15 residues. In DNA form, the CDR3 reads TGTGCCAGTAGTAGTGGACGGTTGGATGGAAACACCATATATTTT. Translation gives CASSSGRLDGNTIYF. Full variable domain (rest looked up from reference TRBV19 and TRBJ1-3): DGGITQSPKYLFRKEGQNVTLSCEQNLNHDAMYWYRQDPGQGLRLIYYSQIVNDFQKGDIAEGYSVSREKKESFPLTVTSAQKNPTAFYLCASSSGRLDGNTIYFGEGSWLTVV.

The chain combines TRBV7-9 with TRBJ2-1, with 14 bases matching TRBD2. Germline V gene lookup returns CDR1 SEHNR and CDR2 FQNEAQ (reference sequence). J lost 14 bases, V lost 3 bases, and 12 bases had no gene match. This CDR3 region has 16 residues. This chain's CDR3 is CASSFYPGLAGVLEFF. Here the CDR3 DNA reads TGTGCCAGCAGCTTTTATCCGGGACTAGCGGGAGTCTTGGAGTTCTTC.

A single count supports this clone. The chain combines TRBV6-5 with TRBJ2-7, with TRBD2 matching 9 bases. Germline-derived CDR1 and CDR2 are MNHEY and SVGAGI. The CDR3 contains 13 residues. The trim removed 6 bases at V and 6 bases at J, leaving 6 bases unmatched. This CDR3 is CASRAGGSSEQYF. CDR3 nucleotide sequence: TGTGCCAGCAGGGCGGGAGGGTCGTCCGAGCAGTACTTC.

This chain uses TRBV28 with TRBJ2-1, with a possible D match to TRBD2 (6 bases). The V gene's germline CDR1 is MDHEN and CDR2 SYDVKM. The CDR3 is made up of 14 amino acids. Trimming took 7 bases from V and 5 from J, leaving 15 bases between them. DNA of the CDR3: TGTGCCAGCAATCCCCCGGGACTCAACAATGAGCAGTTCTTC. It is translated as CASNPPGLNNEQFF.

This rearrangement joins TRBV7-2 to TRBJ2-1; D may be TRBD2 (6 bases). This CDR3 has 17 residues. Germline loops: CDR1 SGHTA, CDR2 FQGNSA. The V end lost 3 bases, the J end lost 1 base, and 16 bases lay between the germline ends. DNA of the CDR3: TGTGCCAGCAGCTTTAACCCGCGGGGCGTTTCCTACAATGAGCAGTTCTTC. This codes for CASSFNPRGVSYNEQFF.

V usage is TRBV7-8 and J usage is TRBJ1-3; 10 bases align to TRBD1. V shed 5 bases, J shed 1 base, and the junction held 14 bases outside the gene matches. CDR3 length equals 19 residues. Germline V gene sequence: CDR1 SGHVS, CDR2 FQNEAQ. This CDR3 reads CASSADRDRGLVSGNTIYF. Here the CDR3 DNA reads TGTGCCAGCAGCGCTGACCGGGACAGGGGCCTTGTATCTGGAAACACCATATATTTT.

The J gene is TRBJ2-5, the V gene TRBV7-2, with 15 positions matching TRBD2. V was pared by 5 bases and J by 5 bases, with 6 bases of the junction left unmatched. The CDR3 covers 16 residues. Germline CDR1 is SGHTA and CDR2 is FQGNSA. CDR3: CASSRGLAGGRETQYF. The DNA of the CDR3 is TGTGCCAGCAGCCGGGGACTAGCGGGAGGCCGGGAGACCCAGTACTTC.

The rearrangement links TRBV7-2 to TRBJ2-7; D not resolved. The CDR3 has 12 residues. Germline V gene data show CDR1 as SGHTA and CDR2 as FQGNSA. Trimming shortened V by 4 bases and J by 1 base, and 5 bases separated the two germline ends. CDR3 amino acids: CASSSLSYEQYF. CDR3 sequence (DNA): TGTGCCAGCAGCTCCCTTTCCTACGAGCAGTACTTC. Full variable domain (outside the CDR3, taken from reference TRBV7-2 and TRBJ2-7): GAGVSQSPSNKVTEKGKDVELRCDPISGHTALYWYRQSLGQGLEFLIYFQGNSAPDKSGLPSDRFSAERTGGSVSTLTIQRTQQEDSAVYLCASSSLSYEQYFGPGTRLTVT.

This chain uses TRBV30 with TRBJ1-1; weak D call: TRBD1 (6 bases). CDR3 length: 12 amino acids. V lost 5 bases and J lost 4, with 11 bases in between. Germline V CDR1 and CDR2: GTSNPN, SVGIG (reference sequence). CDR3 region: CAWQARGTEAFF. Here the CDR3 DNA reads TGTGCCTGGCAGGCCAGGGGCACTGAAGCTTTCTTT.

The CDR3 spells CASSSRNTDTQYF. The CDR3, as DNA: TGTGCCAGCAGCTCCCGGAACACAGATACGCAGTATTTT. The chain couples TRBV7-3 to TRBJ2-3, with D hard to call. The length of the CDR3 is 13 residues. Germline CDR1 and CDR2: SGHTA and FQGTGA. V was cut by 4 bases and J by 2 bases, with 7 bases left in between. The entire variable domain, with the rest obtained from reference TRBV7-3 and TRBJ2-3, is as follows: GAGVSQTPSNKVTEKGKYVELRCDPISGHTALYWYRQSLGQGPEFLIYFQGTGAADDSGLPNDRFFAVRPEGSVSTLKIQRTERGDSAVYLCASSSRNTDTQYFGPGTRLTVL.

V is TRBV5-1 and J is TRBJ2-3; D gene uncertain. V shed 3 bases and J shed 5 bases, with 19 bases lying between them. The V gene's germline CDR1 is SGHRS and CDR2 YFSETQ. This CDR3 has 16 residues. In nucleotides, the CDR3 is TGCGCCAGCAGCTCCCGTGGGCAGTCCCGTATAGATACGCAGTATTTT. Its translation: CASSSRGQSRIDTQYF.

CDR3 DNA: TGCGCCAGCAGCTTGGCGGGTGTCGCCTACGAGCAGTACTTC. Its protein is CASSLAGVAYEQYF. The V call is TRBV5-1, the J call TRBJ2-7; D remains unclear. Between the trimmed V and J ends, which lost 0 bases and 2 bases, there was a span of 9 bases. Germline assignment: CDR1 SGHRS and CDR2 YFSETQ. The CDR3 runs 14 residues.